This TCR beta chain is from a study of blood T cell repertoires in COVID-19. Study-wide context: Material from acute and convalescent COVID-19 was sourced from the United States, Italy and Spain. PBMCs, B-cell-depleted T cells, or T cells were the source of the cDNA or gDNA that made up the material.

CDR3 length: 16 residues. Germline values: CDR1 SGHTS, CDR2 YDEGEE. Germline trimming cut 4 bases from V and 3 bases from J; bases unmatched to any gene: 9. Authors' analysis steps: Reference gene primer amplification gave nucleated cell count estimates. Sequenced by immunoSEQ multiplex PCR; TCRdb stores in-frame clones only, minus some. Clone size and V and J calls were adopted from that table, with D and trimming inferred from the DNA. The table lists about 61,000 clones, around four fifths of them singletons. This clone was seen more than once but under ten times. Material for sequencing was peripheral blood. The sequence was collected from a man aged 65-85 years with acute or convalescent COVID-19. The J gene is TRBJ2-3, the V gene TRBV5-8, with 9 bases that match TRBD1. The CDR3 region is CASSRVDRGVTDTQYF. The DNA of the CDR3 is TGTGCCAGCAGCCGCGTTGACAGGGGGGTAACAGATACGCAGTATTTT.